The 10 T cell receptor beta chains reported below all come from one sample, sequenced in a study of cytomegalovirus exposure and HLA in healthy donors. The PCR was carried out with 60 Vbeta primers and 13 Jbeta primers. Sequenced by immunoSEQ multiplex PCR; TCRdb stores in-frame clones only, minus some. The profile shows over 150,000 clones, approximately 80% of them singletons. The source material was PBMCs. These receptors came from a male donor in good health and CMV-seropositive.

V gene TRBV27 combines with J gene TRBJ2-2; possibly TRBD2 for D (5 bases). Per the germline V gene, CDR1 is MNHEY and CDR2 is SMNVEV (reference sequence). The CDR3 length is 14 residues. Trimming cost V 6 bases and J 4 bases, with 12 bases left between them. This chain's CDR3 is CASSLRLATGELFF. Here the CDR3 DNA reads TGTGCCAGCAGCCTACGGCTAGCCACCGGGGAGCTGTTTTTT.

The chain couples TRBV6-6 to TRBJ1-5, with D maybe TRBD1 (5 bases). From germline, CDR1 is MNHNY and CDR2 SVGAGI (reference sequence). The V and J ends lost 4 bases and 7 bases respectively, with 11 bases between them. The CDR3 loop spans 13 amino acids. The CDR3 protein is CASSSGGRQPQHF. CDR3 DNA: TGTGCCAGCAGTTCTGGGGGGAGACAGCCCCAGCATTTT.

The rearrangement joins TRBV30 to TRBJ2-3; tentatively, D is TRBD2 (5 bases). Germline-derived CDR1 and CDR2 are GTSNPN and SVGIG (reference sequence). This CDR3 region has 15 residues. The ends were cut back, 5 bases at V and 0 bases at J, with 15 bases in the middle. This CDR3 reads CAWARTFLSTDTQYF. The CDR3 nucleotides are TGTGCCTGGGCACGGACTTTTCTTAGCACAGATACGCAGTATTTT.

This clone showed up just a few times. The genes are TRBV12-5 and TRBJ1-5; no firm D call. The CDR3 runs 12 residues. The ends were cut back, 4 bases at V and 6 bases at J, with 7 bases in the middle. CDR1 and CDR2 (germline): LGHNT, FRNRAP. The CDR3 bases are TGTGCTAGTGGTTGGGAGGGTCAGCCCCAGCATTTT. Amino acid sequence: CASGWEGQPQHF.

This clone was seen a handful of times. The chain joins TRBV5-6 to TRBJ1-2, with D perhaps TRBD1 (5 bases). Per the germline V gene, CDR1 is SGHDT and CDR2 is YYEEEE. The germline V and J ends were trimmed by 0 bases and 3 bases, with 12 bases remaining between them. CDR3 size: 15 residues. The CDR3 nucleotides are TGTGCCAGCAGCTTGGCAGGGCCTCCCTACTATGGCTACACCTTC. Its protein product is CASSLAGPPYYGYTF.

The rearrangement uses TRBV21-1 and TRBJ2-1; the D segment call TRBD2 is taken from the table without a DNA check. TRBV21-1 is labeled a pseudogene. This CDR3 is built from 14 residues. This CDR3 is CARDPPRGSDEQFF. The CDR3 bases are TGTGCCAGGGACCCTCCCCGGGGTTCCGATGAGCAGTTCTTC.

The chain couples TRBV20-1 to TRBJ2-7; D may be TRBD1 (6 bases). This CDR3 is built from 11 residues. V lost 5 bases and J 6 bases, leaving 11 bases between the germline ends. CDR1 and CDR2 from the germline V gene are DFQATT and SNEGSKA (reference sequence). The CDR3 sequence: CSAEGEAEQYF. In DNA form, the CDR3 reads TGCAGTGCTGAGGGGGAAGCCGAGCAGTACTTC.

This clone was counted between two and nine times. The chain has TRBV6-5 and TRBJ1-5; tentative D call: TRBD1 (6 bases). The CDR3 length is 15 residues. V was clipped by 6 bases and J by 6 bases, with 18 bases between them. In germline, CDR1 is MNHEY, CDR2 SVGAGI. The CDR3 here is CASSSTGSGGQPQHF. CDR3 DNA: TGTGCCAGCAGCTCAACAGGGAGCGGAGGTCAGCCCCAGCATTTT.

The V and J genes are TRBV4-2 and TRBJ1-4, with TRBD1 matching over 7 bases. With 2 bases clipped from V and 7 bases from J, the junction kept 7 bases outside the gene matches. Germline V lookup: CDR1 LGHNA, CDR2 YNFKEQ. The CDR3 loop spans 15 amino acids. The CDR3 DNA is TGTGCCAGCAGCCAAACAGGGGACAGTAGTGAAAAACTGTTTTTT. Translating it yields CASSQTGDSSEKLFF.

This chain links TRBV7-3 with TRBJ1-1, with D perhaps TRBD1 (5 bases). Germline CDR1 SGHTA, CDR2 FQGTGA. The CDR3 totals 13 residues. The V end was cut by 4 bases, the J end by 4 bases, with 10 bases between. This CDR3 reads CASSSLGGTEAFF. Here the CDR3 DNA reads TGTGCCAGCAGCTCTTTGGGGGGCACTGAAGCTTTCTTT.